This T cell receptor beta chain was identified in a study of early T cells in non-severe SARS-CoV-2 infection listed by TCRdb under 2021. Background on the whole study: Because TCR sequencing was done on bulk RNA from unsorted whole blood, the alpha and beta chains could not be paired. The study at large found these results: VDJdb matching was skewed toward anti-spike CD8 responses and likely underestimated virus-specific expansions by missing private and CD4 specificities.

Libraries came from 5' RACE. The instrument given in TCRdb is NextSeq 500. In the TCR library protocol, unique molecular identifiers were attached to individual cDNA molecules to correct for PCR bias and sequencing error. Both TCR alpha and beta chains were sequenced, and tight co-correlation was observed between alpha and beta sequence abundances in each sample. As for the authors' bioinformatics: Decombinator V4 was used to annotate the V gene, J gene and CDR3 of the TCR sequences. Expanded TCRs were defined as changing significantly between any two time points under a Poisson model with p below 0.0001. Abundances of TCRs were expressed as counts per million after normalisation to the total number of TCRs sequenced in each sample. MAIT TCRs were defined by TRAV1-2 paired with TRAJ12, TRAJ20 or TRAJ33, and iNKT TCRs by TRAV10 paired with TRAJ18. VDJdb, accessed 1 November 2021, was searched for CMV, EBV and SARS-CoV-2 annotated TCRs, with TCRs annotated for multiple antigens excluded. TCRdb reprocessing: public reads trimmed at Q25 with fastp, clones called with MiXCR, in-frame beta chains kept. Entries that share a CDR3 protein sequence are merged under the most common genes and DNA. The V and J calls come from TCRdb's annotation, not from the publication. The table for this sample lists some 40,000 distinct CDR3 sequences; about 5.5% of them were counted only once. The ten top clones hold 4.4% of the sample.

Set within a cohort of healthcare workers in London, UK, this nested case-control study involved weekly PCR testing of nasopharyngeal swabs along with blood sampling. Healthcare workers were enrolled in the week of the UK lockdown, from 23 to 31 March 2020, and were followed every week for up to about 15 weeks. Germline trimming amounts to 5 bases on V and 6 bases on J, with 6 as the count of junction bases outside the gene matches. Including cysteine and phenylalanine, the CDR3 has 15 amino acids. Only the CDR3 region is kept as DNA, spanning 45 bases read in frame from base 1. This clonotype was observed at least ten times. The clone's antigen remains unknown. No qualities accompany the bases; no much larger clone lies one base away.

The receptor comes from an adult who was a healthcare worker with PCR-confirmed SARS-CoV-2 infection or an uninfected control (not recorded which). Sequenced material: whole blood, taken at baseline. The V and J segments used are TRBV12-3 or TRBV12-4 and TRBJ1-6; TRBD1 matches 8 bases in the middle. The CDR3 region reads CASSAWGQVNSPLHF. The sequenced DNA is TGTGCCAGCAGTGCCTGGGGACAGGTTAATTCACCCCTCCACTTT.